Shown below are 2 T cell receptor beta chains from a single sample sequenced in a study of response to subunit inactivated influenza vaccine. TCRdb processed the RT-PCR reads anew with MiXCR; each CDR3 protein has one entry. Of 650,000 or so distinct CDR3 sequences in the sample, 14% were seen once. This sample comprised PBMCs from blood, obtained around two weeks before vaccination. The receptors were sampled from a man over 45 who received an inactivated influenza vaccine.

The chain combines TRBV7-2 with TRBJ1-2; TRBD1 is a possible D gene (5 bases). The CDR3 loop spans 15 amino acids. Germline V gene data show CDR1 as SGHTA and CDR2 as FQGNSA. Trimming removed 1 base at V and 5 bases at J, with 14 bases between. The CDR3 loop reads CASSLGSGGAYGYTF. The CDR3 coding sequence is TGTGCCAGCAGCTTAGGGTCGGGAGGGGCTTATGGCTACACCTTC.

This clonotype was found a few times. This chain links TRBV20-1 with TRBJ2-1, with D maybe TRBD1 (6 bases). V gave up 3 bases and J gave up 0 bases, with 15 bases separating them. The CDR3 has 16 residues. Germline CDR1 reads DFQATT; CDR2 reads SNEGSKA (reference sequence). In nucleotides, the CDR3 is TGCAGTGCTAGTGTCAGGGACAAGCCCTCCTACAATGAGCAGTTCTTC. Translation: CSASVRDKPSYNEQFF.